This entry lists 26 T cell receptor beta chains sequenced from one sample in a study of regulatory T cells in long-lasting Graves disease. Library construction for TCR beta used iRepertoire HTBI primers and Arm-PCR of CDR3 regions. MiXCR, applied by TCRdb to the multiplex PCR reads, yields one record per CDR3 protein. The data contain 400,000 to 600,000 distinct CDR3 sequences, about 22% of them singletons. Time point: persistent/refractory GD, antithyroid drugs over 5 years with positive TRAb. From PBMCs, RNA was extracted and then used to make the TCR library. Sequencing used peripheral blood mononuclear cells (PBMCs), obtained when the disease was refractory, from a patient treated with antithyroid drugs. These TCRs come from a female donor with Graves disease.

This clonotype appeared a few times. The chain couples TRBV2 to TRBJ2-3; 8 bases are shared with TRBD1. The CDR3 sequence is 14 residues long. V lost 6 bases and J lost 2; bases outside the gene matches: 4. CDR1 SNHLY and CDR2 FYNNEI come from the germline V gene. The CDR3 DNA follows: TGTGCCAGCAGGCCGGGACAGGTCACAGATACGCAGTATTTT. This translates into CASRPGQVTDTQYF.

This clonotype was counted a few times. This chain uses TRBV20-1 with TRBJ1-2; TRBD1 matches 10 bases. The length of the CDR3 is 13 residues. Germline V gene sequence: CDR1 DFQATT, CDR2 SNEGSKA (reference sequence). V was pared by 3 bases and J by 6 bases, with 4 bases of the junction left unmatched. The CDR3 loop is CSASTGQGDGYTF. In DNA form, the CDR3 reads TGCAGTGCTAGCACTGGACAGGGGGATGGCTACACCTTC.

This clonotype was recorded a few times. The chain combines TRBV5-1 with TRBJ2-2, with 8 bases matching TRBD2. V gave up 0 bases and J gave up 4 bases; unmatched junction bases: 5. The CDR3 runs 16 residues. The germline V gene encodes CDR1 SGHRS and CDR2 YFSETQ. The CDR3 reads CASSLAGGGLTGELFF. The DNA for the CDR3 is TGCGCCAGCAGCTTGGCCGGCGGGGGGCTCACCGGGGAGCTGTTTTTT.

This clonotype was recorded a few times. The rearrangement links TRBV11-2 to TRBJ1-4; possibly TRBD1 for D (6 bases). Germline CDR1 reads SGHAT; CDR2 reads FQNNGV. V dropped 5 bases and J dropped 7 bases, with 17 bases sitting between them. This CDR3 has 15 residues. This CDR3 is CASSQWGGLGEKLFF. CDR3 nucleotides: TGTGCCAGCAGCCAGTGGGGGGGGCTGGGTGAAAAACTGTTTTTT.

In this sample, this clonotype turned up many times. The chain is built from TRBV28 and TRBJ1-2; 7 bases line up with TRBD1. The V gene's germline CDR1 is MDHEN and CDR2 SYDVKM. J was trimmed by 4 bases and V by 4 bases; bases with no gene match: 3. The CDR3 has 13 amino acids. The CDR3 protein is CASSSDRAYGYTF. The CDR3 nucleotides are TGTGCCAGCAGTTCCGACAGGGCCTATGGCTACACCTTC.

This clonotype was counted between two and nine times. The rearrangement joins TRBV6-1 to TRBJ1-6; D uncertain. Trimming removed 4 bases from V and 6 bases from J, with 13 bases in between. The length of the CDR3 is 15 residues. In germline, CDR1 is MNHNS, CDR2 SASEGT. Here the CDR3 DNA reads TGTGCCAGCAGTGGTACTAGCGCCGGTAATTCACCCCTCCACTTT. Its protein product is CASSGTSAGNSPLHF.

This chain uses TRBV29-1 with TRBJ2-7; 8 bases line up with TRBD2. Germline V lookup: CDR1 SQVTM, CDR2 ANQGSEA. The CDR3 loop spans 12 amino acids. V was pared by 7 bases and J by 3 bases, with 5 bases of the junction left unmatched. In DNA, the CDR3 is TGCAGCGCCGCCGCGGGAGGCTACGAGCAGTACTTC. It specifies CSAAAGGYEQYF.

This clonotype came up many times. The rearrangement uses TRBV12-3 or TRBV12-4 and TRBJ1-5; no clear D. V lost 7 bases and J lost 5, with 15 bases in between. CDR3 length: 14 amino acids. DNA of the CDR3: TGTGCCAGCACCCCACAGTTCCGGGATCAGCCCCAGCATTTT. Translating it yields CASTPQFRDQPQHF.

This clonotype was seen ten or more times. The V gene is TRBV6-2 or TRBV6-3, the J gene TRBJ1-4, with 8 bases lining up with TRBD1. Losses at the gene ends were 4 bases for V and 3 bases for J; bases not matched to a gene: 4. The CDR3 sequence is 15 residues long. Germline CDR1 MNHEY, CDR2 SVGEGT. The CDR3 nucleotides are TGTGCCAGCAGTTCGACAGGGGCTGCTAATGAAAAACTGTTTTTT. As protein: CASSSTGAANEKLFF.

The CDR3 DNA reads as TGTGCCAGCAGCTTAAGGTTACCGGGCCCCGGGGAGCTGTTTTTT. Its protein is CASSLRLPGPGELFF. The gene calls are TRBV7-3 and TRBJ2-2; D not resolved. The CDR3 runs 15 residues. Germline V lookup: CDR1 SGHTA, CDR2 FQGTGA. The germline V and J ends were trimmed by 1 base and 6 bases, with 12 bases remaining between them. The whole variable domain, filled in from reference TRBV7-3 and TRBJ2-2, reads GAGVSQTPSNKVTEKGKYVELRCDPISGHTALYWYRQSLGQGPEFLIYFQGTGAADDSGLPNDRFFAVRPEGSVSTLKIQRTERGDSAVYLCASSLRLPGPGELFFGEGSRLTVL.

The chain carries TRBV11-2 and TRBJ2-5; D not certain. The J call may be mistaken, given a closer DNA end match to TRBJ2-1. The germline V gene has CDR1 SGHAT and CDR2 FQNNGV. The CDR3 is 15 residues long. The CDR3 spells CASSLFGSSYNEQFF. CDR3 DNA: TGTGCCAGCAGCTTATTCGGTAGCTCCTACAATGAGCAGTTCTTC.

This clonotype came up many times. This rearrangement joins TRBV28 to TRBJ2-7; D ambiguous. Germline values: CDR1 MDHEN, CDR2 SYDVKM. Between the trimmed V and J ends, which lost 6 bases and 0 bases, there was a span of 9 bases. The CDR3 consists of 13 residues. In DNA form, the CDR3 reads TGTGCCAGCAGCCTGGCCTTCTCCTACGAGCAGTACTTC. Protein: CASSLAFSYEQYF. Complete variable domain (other parts from reference TRBV28 and TRBJ2-7): DVKVTQSSRYLVKRTGEKVFLECVQDMDHENMFWYRQDPGLGLRLIYFSYDVKMKEKGDIPEGYSVSREKKERFSLILESASTNQTSMYLCASSLAFSYEQYFGPGTRLTVT.

This clonotype has ten or more counts. This CDR3 is CASSERRQNTEAFF. The DNA for the CDR3 is TGTGCCAGCAGTGAAAGGAGACAGAACACTGAAGCTTTCTTT. J is TRBJ1-1 and V is TRBV6-1; D gene uncertain. The CDR3 loop spans 14 amino acids. Between the trimmed V and J ends, which lost 2 bases and 1 base, there was a span of 8 bases. Germline values: CDR1 MNHNS, CDR2 SASEGT.

V usage is TRBV11-3 and J usage is TRBJ2-7, with 7 positions matching TRBD1. This CDR3 has 14 residues. In germline, CDR1 is SGHNT, CDR2 YENEEA. The trim removed 1 base at V and 5 bases at J, leaving 5 bases unmatched. The CDR3 loop is CASSLVRGFHEQYF. DNA of the CDR3: TGTGCCAGCAGCTTAGTCAGGGGGTTCCACGAGCAGTACTTC.

CDR3 bases: TGTGCCAGCAGTGACAGGAACACAGATACGCAGTATTTT. This encodes CASSDRNTDTQYF. The J gene is TRBJ2-3, the V gene TRBV2; D unclear. The V gene's germline CDR1 is SNHLY and CDR2 FYNNEI. Trimming pared 3 bases from V and 2 bases from J, leaving 6 bases between. The CDR3 is made up of 13 amino acids.

This clonotype was picked up a small number of times. V is TRBV6-1 and J is TRBJ1-5; no definite D call. Germline V CDR1 and CDR2: MNHNS, SASEGT. CDR3 length equals 15 residues. Trimming cost V 6 bases and J 1 base, with 13 bases left between them. CDR3 nucleotides: TGTGCCAGCAGACGCGAAGGGTTGAGCAATCAGCCCCAGCATTTT. It yields the protein CASRREGLSNQPQHF.

There are many counts of this clonotype. The rearrangement uses TRBV28 and TRBJ1-4; unclear D gene. The germline CDR1 and CDR2 sequences are MDHEN and SYDVKM. V lost 7 bases, J lost 5 bases, and 20 bases lay in between. The CDR3 is 16 residues long. Written as DNA, the CDR3 is TGTGCCAGCACCCCTCACTCGACGGTGGCAAATGAAAAACTGTTTTTT. This codes for CASTPHSTVANEKLFF. The full variable domain, completed using reference TRBV28 and TRBJ1-4, is DVKVTQSSRYLVKRTGEKVFLECVQDMDHENMFWYRQDPGLGLRLIYFSYDVKMKEKGDIPEGYSVSREKKERFSLILESASTNQTSMYLCASTPHSTVANEKLFFGSGTQLSVL.

V gene TRBV12-3 or TRBV12-4 combines with J gene TRBJ1-1; 11 bases are shared with TRBD1. J gave up 5 bases and V 5 bases, and 7 bases lay outside the gene matches. The CDR3 sequence is 15 residues long. In DNA form, the CDR3 reads TGTGCCAGCAGTGGACAGGGGGCTACTTTGACTGAAGCTTTCTTT. This encodes CASSGQGATLTEAFF.

In the case of this clonotype: Given a much more abundant clone one base away, this may be a read error. CDR3 DNA sequence: TGTGCCAGCAGTGGGGACAACGCCTACGAGCAGTACTTC. This encodes CASSGDNAYEQYF. The gene calls are TRBV2 and TRBJ2-7, with D tentatively TRBD1 (6 bases). The germline V gene encodes CDR1 SNHLY and CDR2 FYNNEI. Trimming stripped 4 bases from V and 2 bases from J, with 9 bases between. The CDR3 runs 13 residues.

This clonotype appeared a few times. The CDR3 DNA follows: TGTGCCACCAGTGATCGGCAGGGACAGGGGATCGGGACCCAGTACTTC. Its protein product is CATSDRQGQGIGTQYF. The chain joins TRBV24-1 to TRBJ2-5; 10 bases agree with TRBD1. With 3 bases clipped from V and 7 bases from J, the junction kept 10 bases outside the gene matches. There are 16 residues in the CDR3. Germline CDR1 KGHDR, CDR2 SFDVKD.

This clonotype came up many times. V usage is TRBV28 and J usage is TRBJ2-7; D may match TRBD1 or TRBD2 (5 bases each). The length of the CDR3 is 15 residues. Germline CDR1 is MDHEN and CDR2 is SYDVKM. Trimming took 4 bases from V and 0 from J, leaving 13 bases between them. The DNA of the CDR3 is TGTGCCAGCAGTTACCGGGGCGGAAGCTCCTACGAGCAGTACTTC. Its translation is CASSYRGGSSYEQYF.

CDR3 in amino acids: CSVERGMGETQYF. In DNA form, the CDR3 reads TGCAGCGTTGAGAGGGGTATGGGAGAGACCCAGTACTTC. The V gene is TRBV29-1, the J gene TRBJ2-5; either TRBD1 or TRBD2 may fit D (5 bases each). The CDR3 is 13 residues long. Looked up from germline, CDR1 is SQVTM and CDR2 is ANQGSEA. V was pared by 3 bases and J by 4 bases, with 12 bases between.

The J gene is TRBJ1-2, the V gene TRBV7-9, with 7 bases lining up with TRBD1. The CDR3 is 14 residues long. V dropped 0 bases and J dropped 6; count of bases not matched to a gene: 4. Germline V gene sequence: CDR1 SEHNR, CDR2 FQNEAQ (reference sequence). The CDR3: CASSLAGTDDGYTF. CDR3 coding DNA: TGTGCCAGCAGCTTAGCCGGGACAGATGATGGCTACACCTTC. Supplemented by reference TRBV7-9 and TRBJ1-2, the full variable domain reads DTGVSQNPRHKITKRGQNVTFRCDPISEHNRLYWYRQTLGQGPEFLTYFQNEAQLEKSRLLSDRFSAERPKGSFSTLEIQRTEQGDSAMYLCASSLAGTDDGYTFGSGTRLTVV.

This clonotype was observed a few times. V usage is TRBV12-3 or TRBV12-4 and J usage is TRBJ2-7, with 11 bases aligning to TRBD1. Losses at the gene ends were 7 bases for V and 1 base for J; bases not matched to a gene: 6. This CDR3 has 15 residues. CDR3 sequence (DNA): TGTGCCAGCACCTTTGGGACAGGGGGTTCCTACGAGCAGTACTTC. This codes for CASTFGTGGSYEQYF.

V and J are TRBV6-2 or TRBV6-3 and TRBJ2-2, with 7 nucleotides matching TRBD2. The CDR3 covers 15 residues. Trimming took 7 bases from V and 6 from J; bases not matched to a gene: 11. CDR1 and CDR2 (germline): MNHEY, SVGEGT. Written as DNA, the CDR3 is TGTGCCAGCACCCGGGACGGGGGAGGGCCCGGGGAGCTGTTTTTT. Amino acids: CASTRDGGGPGELFF.

This clonotype was seen many times. The chain combines TRBV2 with TRBJ2-2; 9 bases are shared with TRBD2. The J segment lost 4 bases and the V segment lost 2 bases, leaving 8 bases of the junction unmatched. The CDR3 is made up of 17 amino acids. Germline assignment: CDR1 SNHLY and CDR2 FYNNEI. CDR3 loop: CASSERAGGLSTGELFF. CDR3 DNA: TGTGCCAGCAGTGAAAGGGCGGGGGGGTTATCCACCGGGGAGCTGTTTTTT. The full variable domain, with the rest looked up from reference TRBV2 and TRBJ2-2, is EPEVTQTPSHQVTQMGQEVILRCVPISNHLYFYWYRQILGQKVEFLVSFYNNEISEKSEIFDDQFSVERPDGSNFTLKIRSTKLEDSAMYFCASSERAGGLSTGELFFGEGSRLTVL.